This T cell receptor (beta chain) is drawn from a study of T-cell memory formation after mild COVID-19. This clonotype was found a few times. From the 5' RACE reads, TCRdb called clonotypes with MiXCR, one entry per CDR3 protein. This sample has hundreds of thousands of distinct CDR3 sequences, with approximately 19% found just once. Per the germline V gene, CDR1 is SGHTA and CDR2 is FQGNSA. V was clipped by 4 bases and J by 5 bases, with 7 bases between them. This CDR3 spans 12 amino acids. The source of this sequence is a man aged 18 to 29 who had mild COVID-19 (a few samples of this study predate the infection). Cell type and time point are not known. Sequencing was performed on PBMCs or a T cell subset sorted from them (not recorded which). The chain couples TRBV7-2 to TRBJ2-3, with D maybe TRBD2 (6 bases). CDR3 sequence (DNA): TGTGCCAGCAGCTGGGAGGAAGATACGCAGTATTTT. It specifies CASSWEEDTQYF.